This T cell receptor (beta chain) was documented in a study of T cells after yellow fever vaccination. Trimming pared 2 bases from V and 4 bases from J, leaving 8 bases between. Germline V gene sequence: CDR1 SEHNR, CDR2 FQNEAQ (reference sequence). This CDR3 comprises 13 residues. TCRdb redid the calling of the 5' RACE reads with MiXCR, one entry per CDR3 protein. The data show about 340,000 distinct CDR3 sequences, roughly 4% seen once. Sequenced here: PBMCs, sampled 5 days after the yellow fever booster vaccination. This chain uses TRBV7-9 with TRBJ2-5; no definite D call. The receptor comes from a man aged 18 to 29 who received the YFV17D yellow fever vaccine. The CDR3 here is CASSLWMGETQYF. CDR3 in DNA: TGTGCCAGCAGCTTATGGATGGGAGAGACCCAGTACTTC. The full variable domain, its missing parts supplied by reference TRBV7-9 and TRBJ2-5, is DTGVSQNPRHKITKRGQNVTFRCDPISEHNRLYWYRQTLGQGPEFLTYFQNEAQLEKSRLLSDRFSAERPKGSFSTLEIQRTEQGDSAMYLCASSLWMGETQYFGPGTRLLVL.